The rows below give T cell receptor beta chains drawn from one sample of a study of blood T cell repertoires in COVID-19. Clones were read by immunoSEQ multiplex PCR, and TCRdb kept only the in-frame ones, dropping some. Here the sample spans more than 150,000 clones, 83% being singletons. Sequenced material: peripheral blood. The receptor source for this set is a woman aged 40 to 50 with acute or convalescent COVID-19. The conserved cysteine and the conserved F or W are not part of the CDR3 here. Not every row has a clone size; where given, it reads once, few, many or a size class.

v_call clone_size cdr3_length cdr3_aa
TRBV25-1 . 14 ASSPPVGRPEDTQY
TRBV3-1/TRBV3-2 . 17 ASSQDLRDSGGFADTQY
TRBV5-4 . 14 ASRPTGVLSYNEQF
TRBV18 . 13 ASSPNSGSENEQF
TRBV20-1 . 9 SARVGGLAF
TRBV5-1 . 11 ASSFTGEGEQY
TRBV9 . 12 ASSVGGDHNEQF
TRBV7-8 . 14 ASSLWTGGGTGELF
TRBV10-1 . 15 ASSEWGQDPRIGELF
TRBV19 . 12 GSRLDGWSDEQY
TRBV2 . 9 ASPLQETQY
TRBV3-1/TRBV3-2 once 13 ASSQLTGGNSPLH
TRBV20-1 . 12 SASGGLNTGELF
TRBV5-6 once 11 ASSSPGNTEAF
TRBV9 . 12 ASSVHGGWGEAF
TRBV7-9 few 10 ASSPGYNEQF
TRBV19 . 14 ASSGGVGLSNQPQH
TRBV5-5 few 10 ASSLTFYGYT